This record concerns one TCR beta chain sequence. Its antigen is still unknown. Donors included only healthy HIV-negative adults lacking recent acute infections or vaccinations. These data come from a study of shared clonotypes between healthy human individuals. Looking at the study overall: Researchers drew samples from two women and three men aged 18 to 49. Study observations and caveats: Among donors, clonotype sharing was expected to be affected by sequencing depth. Estimated richness was generally greater in naive than memory subsets.

The germline gives CDR1 GTSNPN, CDR2 SVGIG (reference sequence). The CDR3 has 14 amino acids. With 3 bases removed from V and 1 base from J, the gap between germline ends came to 10 bases. TCRdb's table, derived via immunoSEQ multiplex PCR, lists solely in-frame clones and lacks some. In the table there are approximately 980,000 clones, less than 85% of which are singletons. Sequencing input: memory CD4+ T cells sorted from blood. Subset in this sample: CD45RA-negative fraction. This chain connects TRBV30 to TRBJ2-1; D perhaps matches TRBD1 (5 bases). This TCR came from a man aged 18 to 29 in good health. In DNA form, the CDR3 reads TGTGCCTGGAGGGAAAGGGGATCCTACAATGAGCAGTTCTTC. Translation gives CAWRERGSYNEQFF.